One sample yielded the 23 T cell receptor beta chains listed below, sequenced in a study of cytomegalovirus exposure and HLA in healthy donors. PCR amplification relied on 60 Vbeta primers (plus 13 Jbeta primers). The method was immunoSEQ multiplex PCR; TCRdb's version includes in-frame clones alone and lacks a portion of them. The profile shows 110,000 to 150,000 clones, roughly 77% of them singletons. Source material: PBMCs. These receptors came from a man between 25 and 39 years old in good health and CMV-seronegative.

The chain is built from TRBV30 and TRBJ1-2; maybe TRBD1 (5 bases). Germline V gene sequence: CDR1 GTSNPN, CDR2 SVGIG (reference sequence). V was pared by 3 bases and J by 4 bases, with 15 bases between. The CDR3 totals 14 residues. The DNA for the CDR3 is TGTGCCTGGAGCCTCCAGGGCGGGGCCTATGGCTACACCTTC. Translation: CAWSLQGGAYGYTF.

The CDR3 nucleotides read TGTGCCATCAGTGGTTCACAGGGGGTGGCAAACATTCAGTACTTC. Its protein is CAISGSQGVANIQYF. The V call is TRBV10-3, the J call TRBJ2-4, with 8 bases lining up with TRBD1. After removal of 4 bases from V and 6 bases from J, the junction contained 8 bases not matched to a gene. CDR3 length: 15 amino acids. Germline V gives CDR1 ENHRY, CDR2 SYGVKD.

The CDR3 region is CASSYTGGYNEQFF. In DNA, the CDR3 is TGTGCCAGCAGCTACACAGGCGGTTACAATGAGCAGTTCTTC. The gene calls are TRBV5-8 and TRBJ2-1, with a possible D match to TRBD1 (5 bases). V lost 3 bases to trimming and J lost 4 bases, with 11 bases between them. The germline gives CDR1 SGHTS, CDR2 YDEGEE. The CDR3 extends over 14 amino acids. Full variable domain (rest looked up from reference TRBV5-8 and TRBJ2-1): EAGVTQSPTHLIKTRGQQATLRCSPISGHTSVYWYQQALGLGLQFLLWYDEGEERNRGNFPPRFSGRQFPNYSSELNVNALELEDSALYLCASSYTGGYNEQFFGPGTRLTVL.

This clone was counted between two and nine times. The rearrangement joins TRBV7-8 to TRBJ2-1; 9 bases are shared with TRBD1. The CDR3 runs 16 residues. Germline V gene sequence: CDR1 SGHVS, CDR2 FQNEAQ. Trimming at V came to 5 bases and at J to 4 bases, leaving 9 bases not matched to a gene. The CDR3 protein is CASSPRRDRAYNEQFF. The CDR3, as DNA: TGTGCCAGCAGCCCCAGGCGGGACAGGGCTTACAATGAGCAGTTCTTC.

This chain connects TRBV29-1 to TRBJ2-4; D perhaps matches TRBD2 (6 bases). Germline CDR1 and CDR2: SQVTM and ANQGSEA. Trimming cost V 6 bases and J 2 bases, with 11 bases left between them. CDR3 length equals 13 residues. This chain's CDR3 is CSVRGGPKNIQYF. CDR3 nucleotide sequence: TGCAGCGTCCGCGGAGGGCCCAAAAACATTCAGTACTTC.

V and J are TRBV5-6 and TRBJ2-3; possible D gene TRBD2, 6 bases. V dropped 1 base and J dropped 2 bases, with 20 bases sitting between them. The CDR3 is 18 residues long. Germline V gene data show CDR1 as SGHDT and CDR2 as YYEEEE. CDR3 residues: CASSLKLIGRGYTDTQYF. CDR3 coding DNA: TGTGCCAGCAGCTTGAAGTTAATAGGGCGGGGATACACAGATACGCAGTATTTT. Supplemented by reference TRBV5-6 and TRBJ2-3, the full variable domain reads DAGVTQSPTHLIKTRGQQVTLRCSPKSGHDTVSWYQQALGQGPQFIFQYYEEEERQRGNFPDRFSGHQFPNYSSELNVNALLLGDSALYLCASSLKLIGRGYTDTQYFGPGTRLTVL.

DNA for the CDR3: TGTGCCAGAAGCTCCGGGTCCAGGGGGGCCCAAAACATTCAGTACTTC. It yields the protein CARSSGSRGAQNIQYF. This chain links TRBV7-5 with TRBJ2-4; the D call of TRBD1 is as the table states it, not checked on the DNA. TRBV7-5 is given as a pseudogene. CDR3 size: 16 residues.

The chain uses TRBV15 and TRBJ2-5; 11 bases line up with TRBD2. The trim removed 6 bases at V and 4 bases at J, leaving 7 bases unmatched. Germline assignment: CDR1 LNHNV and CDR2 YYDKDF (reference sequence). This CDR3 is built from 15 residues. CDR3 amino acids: CATRISGGAGETQYF. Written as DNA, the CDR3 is TGTGCCACCAGGATTAGCGGGGGGGCCGGAGAGACCCAGTACTTC.

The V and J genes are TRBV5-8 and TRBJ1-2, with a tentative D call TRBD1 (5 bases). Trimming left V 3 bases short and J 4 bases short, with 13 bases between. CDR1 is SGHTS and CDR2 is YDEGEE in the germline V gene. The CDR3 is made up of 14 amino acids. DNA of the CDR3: TGTGCCAGCAGCTCGTCGCAGGGTCCCTATGGCTACACCTTC. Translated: CASSSSQGPYGYTF. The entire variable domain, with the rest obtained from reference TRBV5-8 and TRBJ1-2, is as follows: EAGVTQSPTHLIKTRGQQATLRCSPISGHTSVYWYQQALGLGLQFLLWYDEGEERNRGNFPPRFSGRQFPNYSSELNVNALELEDSALYLCASSSSQGPYGYTFGSGTRLTVV.

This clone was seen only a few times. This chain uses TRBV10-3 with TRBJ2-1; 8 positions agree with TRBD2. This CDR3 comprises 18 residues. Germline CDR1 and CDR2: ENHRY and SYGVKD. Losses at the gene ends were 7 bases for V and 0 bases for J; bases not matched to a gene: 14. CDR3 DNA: TGTGCCATCAAGGAGGCAAGCGGGGGCCAGAGCTCCTACAATGAGCAGTTCTTC. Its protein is CAIKEASGGQSSYNEQFF.

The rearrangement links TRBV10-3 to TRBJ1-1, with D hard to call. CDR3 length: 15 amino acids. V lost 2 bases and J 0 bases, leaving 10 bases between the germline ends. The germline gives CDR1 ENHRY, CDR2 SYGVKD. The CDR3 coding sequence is TGTGCCATCAGTGAGGGTGGGCCTATGAACACTGAAGCTTTCTTT. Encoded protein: CAISEGGPMNTEAFF.

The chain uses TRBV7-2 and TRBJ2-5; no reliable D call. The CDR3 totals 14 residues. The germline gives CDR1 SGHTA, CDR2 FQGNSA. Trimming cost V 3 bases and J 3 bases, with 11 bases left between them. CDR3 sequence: CASSFGGRKETQYF. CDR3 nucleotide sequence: TGTGCCAGCAGCTTTGGCGGCAGAAAAGAGACCCAGTACTTC.

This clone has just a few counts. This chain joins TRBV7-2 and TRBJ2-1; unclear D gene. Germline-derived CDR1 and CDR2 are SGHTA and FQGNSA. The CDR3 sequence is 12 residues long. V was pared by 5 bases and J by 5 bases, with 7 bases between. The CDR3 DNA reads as TGTGCCAGCAGCGGGCTTCACAATGAGCAGTTCTTC. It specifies CASSGLHNEQFF.

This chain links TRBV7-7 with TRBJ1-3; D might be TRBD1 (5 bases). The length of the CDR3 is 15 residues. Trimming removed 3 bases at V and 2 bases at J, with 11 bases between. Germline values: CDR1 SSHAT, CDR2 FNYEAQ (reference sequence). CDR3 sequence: CASSLGKGPGNTIYF. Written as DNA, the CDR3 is TGTGCCAGCAGCTTGGGGAAGGGGCCTGGAAACACCATATATTTT. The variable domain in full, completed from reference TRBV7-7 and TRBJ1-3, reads GAGVSQSPRYKVTKRGQDVTLRCDPISSHATLYWYQQALGQGPEFLTYFNYEAQPDKSGLPSDRFSAERPEGSISTLTIQRTEQRDSAMYRCASSLGKGPGNTIYFGEGSWLTVV.

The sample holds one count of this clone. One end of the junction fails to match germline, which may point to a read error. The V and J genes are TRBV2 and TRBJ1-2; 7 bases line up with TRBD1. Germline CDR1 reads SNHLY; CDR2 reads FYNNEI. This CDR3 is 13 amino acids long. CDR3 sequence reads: CASSAGQAYGYPF. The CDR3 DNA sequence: TGTGCCAGCAGTGCAGGACAGGCCTATGGCTACCCCTTC.

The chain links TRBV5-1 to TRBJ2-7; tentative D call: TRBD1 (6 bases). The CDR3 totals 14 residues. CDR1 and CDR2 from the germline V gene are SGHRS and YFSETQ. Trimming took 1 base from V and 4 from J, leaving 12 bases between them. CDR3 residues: CASSLIGDTYEQYF. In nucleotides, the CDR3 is TGCGCCAGCAGCTTGATCGGGGACACATACGAGCAGTACTTC.

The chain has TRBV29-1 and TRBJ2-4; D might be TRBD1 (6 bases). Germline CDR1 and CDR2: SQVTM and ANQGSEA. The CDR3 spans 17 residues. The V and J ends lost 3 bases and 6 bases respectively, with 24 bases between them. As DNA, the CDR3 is TGCAGCGTTGAGACTCCCGACAGGACGCACCCCTTAAACATTCAGTACTTC. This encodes CSVETPDRTHPLNIQYF.

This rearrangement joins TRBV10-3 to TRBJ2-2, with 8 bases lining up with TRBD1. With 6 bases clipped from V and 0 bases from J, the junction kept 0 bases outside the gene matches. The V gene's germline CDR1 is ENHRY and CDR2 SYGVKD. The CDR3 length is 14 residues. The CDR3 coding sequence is TGTGCCATCAGGGACAGGGCGAACACCGGGGAGCTGTTTTTT. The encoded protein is CAIRDRANTGELFF.

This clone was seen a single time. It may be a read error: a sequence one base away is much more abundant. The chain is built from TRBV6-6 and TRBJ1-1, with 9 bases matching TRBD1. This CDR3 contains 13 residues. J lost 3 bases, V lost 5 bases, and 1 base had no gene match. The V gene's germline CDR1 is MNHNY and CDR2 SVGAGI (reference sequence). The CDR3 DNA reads TGTGCCAGCAGTGACAGGGGGGACACTGAAGCTTTCTTT. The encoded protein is CASSDRGDTEAFF.

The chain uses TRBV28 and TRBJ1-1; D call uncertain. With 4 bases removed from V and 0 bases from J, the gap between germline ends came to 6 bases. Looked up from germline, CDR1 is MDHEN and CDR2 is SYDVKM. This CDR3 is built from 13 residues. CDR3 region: CASSSVLNTEAFF. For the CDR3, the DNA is TGTGCCAGCAGTTCCGTTTTGAACACTGAAGCTTTCTTT. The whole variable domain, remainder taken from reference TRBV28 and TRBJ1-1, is DVKVTQSSRYLVKRTGEKVFLECVQDMDHENMFWYRQDPGLGLRLIYFSYDVKMKEKGDIPEGYSVSREKKERFSLILESASTNQTSMYLCASSSVLNTEAFFGQGTRLTVV.

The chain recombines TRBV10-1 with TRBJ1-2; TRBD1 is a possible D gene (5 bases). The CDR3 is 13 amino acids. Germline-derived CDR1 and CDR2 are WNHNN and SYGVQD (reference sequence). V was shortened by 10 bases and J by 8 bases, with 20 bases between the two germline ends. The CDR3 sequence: CANLGLARIGYTF. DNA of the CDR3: TGCGCCAATTTGGGACTGGCAAGGATCGGCTACACCTTC.

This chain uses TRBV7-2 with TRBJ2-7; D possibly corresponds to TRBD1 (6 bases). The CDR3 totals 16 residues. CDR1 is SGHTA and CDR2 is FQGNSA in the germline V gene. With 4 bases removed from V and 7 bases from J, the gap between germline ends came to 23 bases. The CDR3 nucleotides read TGTGCCAGCAGCTATCACAGGGACCCCGAGACGGGTGAGCAGTACTTC. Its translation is CASSYHRDPETGEQYF.

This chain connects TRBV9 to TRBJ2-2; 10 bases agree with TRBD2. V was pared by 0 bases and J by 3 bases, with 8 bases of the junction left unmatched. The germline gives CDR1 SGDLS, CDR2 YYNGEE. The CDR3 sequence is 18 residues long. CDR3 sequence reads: CASSVVPLGLAYTGELFF. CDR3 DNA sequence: TGTGCCAGCAGCGTAGTCCCCCTGGGACTAGCGTACACCGGGGAGCTGTTTTTT.